This T cell receptor (beta chain) was recorded in a study of blood T cell repertoires in COVID-19. Study in general: Spain, Italy and the United States supplied samples that represented acute and convalescent COVID-19. The analysed material was cDNA or gDNA that came from T cells, B-cell-depleted T cells, or PBMCs.

In the authors' workflow: Cell counts per sample came from amplifying reference gene primers. The table came from immunoSEQ multiplex PCR; TCRdb's copy has only in-frame clones and leaves some out. V and J calls and clone size are given by that table; D and trimming were obtained from the DNA. The sample includes about 130,000 clones, about four fifths of them seen just once. CDR3 length: 18 residues. Losses at the gene ends were 0 bases for V and 5 bases for J; bases not matched to a gene: 14. Germline V gene sequence: CDR1 LGHNA, CDR2 YNFKEQ. The clonotype comes from an older woman with active or convalescent COVID-19. The specimen sequenced was peripheral blood. The rearrangement joins TRBV4-2 to TRBJ2-5; 8 bases align to TRBD2. The CDR3 DNA follows: TGTGCCAGCAGCCAAGATAGTGGGGCCAAGGGCGGGGGGGAGACCCAGTACTTC. Translated: CASSQDSGAKGGGETQYF.